Listed below are T cell receptor beta chains from one sample, sequenced in a study of shared clonotypes between healthy human individuals. TCRdb's copy holds only in-frame clones and misses some; the assay was immunoSEQ multiplex PCR. The sample holds over a million clones, approximately 98% seen once. The sample taken for sequencing was naive CD4+ T cells sorted from blood. All receptors derive from a man aged 25 to 45 in good health. Each CDR3 is given with its conserved first and last residue. Fields, in order: D gene, J gene, clone size, V gene, CDR3 DNA, CDR3 protein. D genes are given only for firm matches. Some rows mark clone size as missing; the rest say once, few, many or name a class of expanded clone.

TRBD1 TRBJ1-1 - TRBV13 TGTGCCAGCAGCTTAGACAGGGGAACTGAAGCTTTCTTT CASSLDRGTEAFF
- TRBJ2-1 once TRBV9 TGTGCCAGCAGTGGGGGGTCTAGCTCCTACAATGAGCAGTTCTTC CASSGGSSSYNEQFF
- TRBJ2-1 - TRBV6-1 TGTGCCAGCAGTGTGGTCCTAGCAACCTCCTACAATGAGCAGTTCTTC CASSVVLATSYNEQFF
TRBD2 TRBJ2-7 - TRBV28 TGTGCCAGCAGTACCCCGGGACTAGCTCTTTACGAGCAGTACTTC CASSTPGLALYEQYF
- TRBJ2-1 - TRBV28 TGTGCCAGCAGTCTTCGCGGGTTACCCTACAATGAGCAGTTCTTC CASSLRGLPYNEQFF
TRBD2 TRBJ2-1 - TRBV5-4 TGTGCCAGCAGGGAGGGGACTAGCGGGATGGCCTACAATGAGCAGTTCTTC CASREGTSGMAYNEQFF
TRBD1 TRBJ1-5 - TRBV28 TGTGCCAGCGGCCGGGGGACAGGGGGCAATCAGCCCCAGCATTTT CASGRGTGGNQPQHF
- TRBJ1-3 - TRBV5-1 TGCGCCAGCAGCCTCGGGACGGCGGGAGGAAACACCATATATTTT CASSLGTAGGNTIYF
- TRBJ1-3 - TRBV4-3 TGCGCCAGCAGCCCAGACACTTACTCTGGAAACACCATATATTTT CASSPDTYSGNTIYF
- TRBJ2-7 - TRBV25-1 TGTGCCAGCAGTGCTTGGGCGGGGACACTCAAGGACGAGCAGTACTTC CASSAWAGTLKDEQYF
TRBD2 TRBJ2-3 - TRBV30 TGTGCCTGGAGTGCCTTAGCGGGAGGGACGCAGTATTTT CAWSALAGGTQYF
TRBD1 TRBJ2-5 - TRBV28 TGTGCCAGCAGTGTCCCCGACAGGGTAACCCAGTACTTC CASSVPDRVTQYF
TRBD2 TRBJ2-3 - TRBV13 TGTGCCAGCAGCCGGATTAGCGGGAGTGGGACAGATACGCAGTATTTT CASSRISGSGTDTQYF
- TRBJ2-3 - TRBV13 TGTGCCAGCAGCTATGACAGAGTTAGCACAGATACGCAGTATTTT CASSYDRVSTDTQYF
- TRBJ2-1 - TRBV7-9 TGTGCCAGCAGTCGAGCAGACTCCTACAATGAGCAGTTCTTC CASSRADSYNEQFF
- TRBJ2-2 - TRBV19 TGTGCCAGTAGCATCTCAGGGCCGAACGGGGAGCTGTTTTTT CASSISGPNGELFF
TRBD2 TRBJ2-1 - TRBV7-2 TGTGCCAGCAGCTTACCCCTAGCGGGAGGGGTTGAGTTCTTC CASSLPLAGGVEFF
- TRBJ1-1 once TRBV18 TGTGCCAGCTCACCACCAGCCTGGGGGAACACTGAAGCTTTCTTT CASSPPAWGNTEAFF
- TRBJ1-4 - TRBV15 TGTGCCACCAGCAGGGGTAAACAGAGTATCTTTCAAAAACTGTTTTTT CATSRGKQSIFQKLFF
TRBD2 TRBJ2-7 - TRBV2 TGTGCCAGCAGTGAACACCAGCCGGGACTAGCGGGTATAGAGCAGTACTTC CASSEHQPGLAGIEQYF
- TRBJ2-7 - TRBV5-6 TGTGCCAGCAGCTTTATAAGGCGTCAGATCCCCTACGAGCAGTACTTC CASSFIRRQIPYEQYF
- TRBJ2-1 - TRBV18 TGTGCCAGCAAACCCAACTACAATGAGCAGTTCTTC CASKPNYNEQFF
- TRBJ2-3 once TRBV7-8 TGTGCCAGCAGCTTAAGGGCAGATACGCAGTATTTT CASSLRADTQYF
- TRBJ2-3 - TRBV19 TGTGCCAGTAGTAGGGCTCCCCTTGCTGCAGATACGCAGTATTTT CASSRAPLAADTQYF
- TRBJ1-4 - TRBV27 TGTGCCAGCAGTTTATCAAAGGACGCCCGTGCAACTAATGAAAAACTGTTTTTT CASSLSKDARATNEKLFF
- TRBJ2-7 once TRBV2 TGTGCCAGCAGTGATGTAGGGCGGGTCAACTACGAGCAGTACTTC CASSDVGRVNYEQYF
- TRBJ1-5 - TRBV28 TGTGCCAGCAGGCCTTCCTGGACGGGGGAGCCCCAGCATTTT CASRPSWTGEPQHF
- TRBJ2-7 - TRBV7-2 TGTGCCAGCAGCTCAGCGGCAGGGCGGGGAAAATACGAGCAGTACTTC CASSSAAGRGKYEQYF
TRBD1 TRBJ2-4 - TRBV19 TGTGCCAGTAGTATAGAGGGCAGGGGGGCCAAAAACATTCAGTACTTC CASSIEGRGAKNIQYF
TRBD2 TRBJ2-7 - TRBV18 TGTGCCAGCTCACCGCTAGCGGGGGACCCCTACGAGCAGTACTTC CASSPLAGDPYEQYF
- TRBJ2-7 - TRBV6-5 TGTGCCAGCAGCACCCCCGGCCGCTCCTACGAGCAGTACTTC CASSTPGRSYEQYF
- TRBJ1-1 - TRBV5-1 TGCGCCAGCAGCTTGGACCTAGTCATGAACACTGAAGCTTTCTTT CASSLDLVMNTEAFF
- TRBJ2-1 - TRBV18 TGTGCCAGCTCACCACCACCCGGGGGCGATATCAATGAGCAGTTCTTC CASSPPPGGDINEQFF
- TRBJ2-5 - TRBV6-5 TGTGCCAGCAGCGAGGTCGGAGAGACCCAGTACTTC CASSEVGETQYF
- TRBJ1-1 - TRBV15 TGTGCCACCAGAAGATGGGGCTCTGAAGCTTTCTTT CATRRWGSEAFF
- TRBJ1-4 - TRBV18 TGTGCCAGCTCACCGAGGCCGACTAATGAAAAACTGTTTTTT CASSPRPTNEKLFF
- TRBJ2-1 - TRBV2 TGTGCCAGGGGGCGGGAGCAGTTCTTC CARGREQFF
TRBD1 TRBJ1-5 - TRBV6-1 TGTGCCAGCACCCGACAGGGGCGTCAGCCCCAGCATTTT CASTRQGRQPQHF
- TRBJ2-4 - TRBV10-1 TGCGCCAGCTCTCCGGGTGGAAACATTCAGTACTTC CASSPGGNIQYF
TRBD2 TRBJ2-7 - TRBV30 TGTGCCTGGGGCCCGGGACTAGTCGTCTCCGAGCAGTACTTC CAWGPGLVVSEQYF
TRBD1 TRBJ1-1 - TRBV30 TGTGCCTGGAGCGCCGGGACAGGAAGAAAAGCTTTCTTT CAWSAGTGRKAFF
- TRBJ1-1 - TRBV6-1 TGTGCCAGTAGACGGGACCTGAACACTGAAGCTTTCTTT CASRRDLNTEAFF
TRBD2 TRBJ2-4 - TRBV15 TGTGCCACCAGCAGAGATGTAGCGGGAGTCGGGGCCAAAAACATTCAGTACTTC CATSRDVAGVGAKNIQYF
TRBD2 TRBJ2-7 - TRBV10-3 TGTGCCATCACCGGGACTAGCGGGACGAATTACGAGCAGTACTTC CAITGTSGTNYEQYF